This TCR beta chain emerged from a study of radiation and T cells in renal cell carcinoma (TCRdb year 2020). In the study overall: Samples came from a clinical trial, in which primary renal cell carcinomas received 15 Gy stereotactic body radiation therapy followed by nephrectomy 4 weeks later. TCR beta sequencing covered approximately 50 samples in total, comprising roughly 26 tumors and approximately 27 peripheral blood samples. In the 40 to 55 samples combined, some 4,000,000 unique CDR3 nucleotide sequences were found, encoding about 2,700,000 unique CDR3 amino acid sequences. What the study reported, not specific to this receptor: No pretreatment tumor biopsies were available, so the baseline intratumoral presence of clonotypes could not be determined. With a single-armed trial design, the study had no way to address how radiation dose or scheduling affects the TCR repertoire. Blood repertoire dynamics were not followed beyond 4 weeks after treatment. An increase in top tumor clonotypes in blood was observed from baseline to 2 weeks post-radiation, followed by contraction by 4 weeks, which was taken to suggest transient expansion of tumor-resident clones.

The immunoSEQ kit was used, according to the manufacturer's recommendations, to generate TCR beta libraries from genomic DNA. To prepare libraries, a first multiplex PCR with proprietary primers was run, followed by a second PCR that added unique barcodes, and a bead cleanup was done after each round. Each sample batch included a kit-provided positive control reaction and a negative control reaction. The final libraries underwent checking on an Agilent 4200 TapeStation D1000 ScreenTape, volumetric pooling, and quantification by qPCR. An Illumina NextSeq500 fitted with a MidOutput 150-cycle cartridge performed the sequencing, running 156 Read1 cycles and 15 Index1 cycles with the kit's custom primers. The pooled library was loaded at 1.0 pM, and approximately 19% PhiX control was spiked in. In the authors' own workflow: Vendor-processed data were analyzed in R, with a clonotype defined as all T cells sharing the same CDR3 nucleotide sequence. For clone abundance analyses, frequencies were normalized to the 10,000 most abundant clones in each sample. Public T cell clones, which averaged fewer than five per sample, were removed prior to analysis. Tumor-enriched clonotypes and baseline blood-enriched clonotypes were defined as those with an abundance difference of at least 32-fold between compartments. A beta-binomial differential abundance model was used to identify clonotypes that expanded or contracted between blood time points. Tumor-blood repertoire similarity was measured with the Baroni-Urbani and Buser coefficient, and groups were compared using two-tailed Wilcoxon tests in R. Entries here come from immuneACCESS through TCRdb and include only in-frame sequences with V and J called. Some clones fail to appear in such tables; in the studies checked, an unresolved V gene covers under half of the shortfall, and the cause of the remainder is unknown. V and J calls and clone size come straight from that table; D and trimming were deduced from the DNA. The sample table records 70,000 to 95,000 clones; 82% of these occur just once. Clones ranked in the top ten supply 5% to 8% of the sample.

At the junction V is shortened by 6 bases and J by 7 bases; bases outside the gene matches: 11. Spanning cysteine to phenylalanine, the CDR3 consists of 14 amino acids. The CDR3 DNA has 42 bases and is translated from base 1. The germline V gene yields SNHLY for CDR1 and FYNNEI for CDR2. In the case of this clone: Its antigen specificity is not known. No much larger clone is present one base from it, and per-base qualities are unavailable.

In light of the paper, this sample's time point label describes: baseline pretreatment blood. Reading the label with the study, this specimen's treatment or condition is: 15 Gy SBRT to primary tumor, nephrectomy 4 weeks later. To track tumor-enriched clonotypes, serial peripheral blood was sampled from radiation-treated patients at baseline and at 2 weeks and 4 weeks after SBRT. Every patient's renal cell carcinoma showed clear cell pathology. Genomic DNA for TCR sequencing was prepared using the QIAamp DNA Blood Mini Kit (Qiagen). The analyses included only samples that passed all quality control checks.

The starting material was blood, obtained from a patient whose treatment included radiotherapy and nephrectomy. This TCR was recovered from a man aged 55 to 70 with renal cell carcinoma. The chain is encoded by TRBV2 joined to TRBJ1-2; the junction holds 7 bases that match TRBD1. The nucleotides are TGTGCCAGCAGACCCGAGGGGGCGGGCTCTGGCTACACCTTC. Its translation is CASRPEGAGSGYTF.